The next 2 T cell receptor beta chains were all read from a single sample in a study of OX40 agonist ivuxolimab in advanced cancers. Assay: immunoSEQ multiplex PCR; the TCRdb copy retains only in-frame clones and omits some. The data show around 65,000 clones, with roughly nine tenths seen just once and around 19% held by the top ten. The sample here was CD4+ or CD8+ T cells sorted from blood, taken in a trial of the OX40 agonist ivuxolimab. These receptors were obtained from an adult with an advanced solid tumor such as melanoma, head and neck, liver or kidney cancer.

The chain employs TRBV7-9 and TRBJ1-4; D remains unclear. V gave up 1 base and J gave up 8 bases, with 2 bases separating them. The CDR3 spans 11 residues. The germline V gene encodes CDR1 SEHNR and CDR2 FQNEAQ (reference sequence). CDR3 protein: CASSLVEKLFF. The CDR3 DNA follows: TGTGCCAGCAGCTTAGTGGAAAAACTGTTTTTT.

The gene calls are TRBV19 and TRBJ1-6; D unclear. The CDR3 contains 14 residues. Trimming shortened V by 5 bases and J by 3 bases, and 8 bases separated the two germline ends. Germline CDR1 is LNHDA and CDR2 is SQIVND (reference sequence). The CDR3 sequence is CASSASFYNSPLHF. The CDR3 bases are TGTGCCAGTAGTGCCAGTTTCTATAATTCACCCCTCCACTTT. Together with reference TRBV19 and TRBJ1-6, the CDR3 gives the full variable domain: DGGITQSPKYLFRKEGQNVTLSCEQNLNHDAMYWYRQDPGQGLRLIYYSQIVNDFQKGDIAEGYSVSREKKESFPLTVTSAQKNPTAFYLCASSASFYNSPLHFGNGTRLTVT.